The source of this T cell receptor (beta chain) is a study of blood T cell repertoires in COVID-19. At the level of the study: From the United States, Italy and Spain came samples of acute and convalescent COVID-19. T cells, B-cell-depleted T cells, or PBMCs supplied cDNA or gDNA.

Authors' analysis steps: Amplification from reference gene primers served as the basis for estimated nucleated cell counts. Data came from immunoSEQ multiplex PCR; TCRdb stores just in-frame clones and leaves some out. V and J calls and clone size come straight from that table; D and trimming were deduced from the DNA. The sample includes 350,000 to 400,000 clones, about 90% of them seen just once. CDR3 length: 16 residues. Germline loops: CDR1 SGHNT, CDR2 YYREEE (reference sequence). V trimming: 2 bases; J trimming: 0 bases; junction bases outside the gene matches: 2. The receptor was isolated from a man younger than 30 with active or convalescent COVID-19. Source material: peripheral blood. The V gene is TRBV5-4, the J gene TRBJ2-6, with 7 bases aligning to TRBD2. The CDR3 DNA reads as TGTGCCAGCAGCTTCGGGGGGTACTCTGGGGCCAACGTCCTGACTTTC. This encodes CASSFGGYSGANVLTF. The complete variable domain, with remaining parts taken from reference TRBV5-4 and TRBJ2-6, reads ETGVTQSPTHLIKTRGQQVTLRCSSQSGHNTVSWYQQALGQGPQFIFQYYREEENGRGNFPPRFSGLQFPNYSSELNVNALELDDSALYLCASSFGGYSGANVLTFGAGSRLTVL.